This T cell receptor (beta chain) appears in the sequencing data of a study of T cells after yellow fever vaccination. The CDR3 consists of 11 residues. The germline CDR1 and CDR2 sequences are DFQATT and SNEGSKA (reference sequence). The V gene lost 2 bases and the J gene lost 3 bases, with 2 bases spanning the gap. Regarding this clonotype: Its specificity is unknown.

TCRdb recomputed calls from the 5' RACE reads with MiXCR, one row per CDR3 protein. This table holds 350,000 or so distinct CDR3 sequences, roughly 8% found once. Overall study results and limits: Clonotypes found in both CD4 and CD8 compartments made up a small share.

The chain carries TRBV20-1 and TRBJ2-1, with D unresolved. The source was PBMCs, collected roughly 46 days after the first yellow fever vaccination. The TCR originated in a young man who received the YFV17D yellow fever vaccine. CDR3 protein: CSARHYNEQFF. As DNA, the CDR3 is TGCAGTGCTAGACACTACAATGAGCAGTTCTTC.